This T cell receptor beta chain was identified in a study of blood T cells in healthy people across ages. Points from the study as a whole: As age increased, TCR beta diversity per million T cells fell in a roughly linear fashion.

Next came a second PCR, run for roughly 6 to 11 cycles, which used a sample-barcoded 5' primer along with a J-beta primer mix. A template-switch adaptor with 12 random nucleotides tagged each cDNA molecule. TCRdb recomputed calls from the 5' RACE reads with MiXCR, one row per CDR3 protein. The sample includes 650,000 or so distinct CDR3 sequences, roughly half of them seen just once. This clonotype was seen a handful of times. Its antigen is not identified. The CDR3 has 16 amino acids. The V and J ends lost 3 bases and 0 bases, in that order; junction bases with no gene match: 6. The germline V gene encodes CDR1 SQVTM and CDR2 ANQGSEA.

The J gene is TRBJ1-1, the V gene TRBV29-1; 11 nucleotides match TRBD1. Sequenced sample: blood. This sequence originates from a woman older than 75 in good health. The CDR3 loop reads CSVDSGQGVMNTEAFF. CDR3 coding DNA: TGCAGCGTTGATTCGGGACAGGGGGTCATGAACACTGAAGCTTTCTTT.